The 5 T cell receptor beta chains below all came from one sample that was sequenced in a study of synovial regulatory T cells in juvenile arthritis. Assay used: immunoSEQ multiplex PCR; TCRdb lists only in-frame clones, some missing. The sample totals 9,500 to 10,000 clones. Their target antigens are unknown. Overall study results and limits: TCR diversity was lower in inflammation-associated blood Treg cells than in other blood Treg cells.

Sequencing was done on a sample of Treg cells from blood. Indicated subset: HLA-DR+ inflammation-associated blood Treg cells. The receptors here all came from a donor aged 2 to 35 with juvenile idiopathic arthritis.

V is TRBV20-1 and J is TRBJ2-5; without DNA, the TCRdb call of TRBD2 cannot be checked. The CDR3 is 11 residues long. No DNA appears here. The germline V gene encodes CDR1 DFQATT and CDR2 SNEGSKA (reference sequence). This CDR3 is CSADFGETQYF.

V gene TRBV4-2 combines with J gene TRBJ2-1; TCRdb names TRBD2, which stays unverified in the absence of DNA. The CDR3 is 18 amino acids. No DNA has been recorded. CDR1 is LGHNA, CDR2 YNFKEQ, per germline. CDR3: CASSRGLAGMSSYNEQFF.

V is TRBV6-6 and J is TRBJ1-1. The CDR3 has 12 amino acids. No coding sequence is recorded. Looked up from germline, CDR1 is MNHNY and CDR2 is SVGAGI (reference sequence). CDR3 protein: CASSPGGPEAFF.

In terms of frequency, this clone is medium-sized. The chain carries TRBV6-1 and TRBJ2-1; no DNA is available, so the TRBD1 call from TCRdb remains unchecked. Germline assignment: CDR1 MNHNS and CDR2 SASEGT. This CDR3 has 15 amino acids. No DNA was logged. The CDR3 loop is CASSPLTGGGNEQFF.

J is TRBJ1-5 and V is TRBV2; TCRdb outputs TRBD1, but without DNA this stays unchecked. CDR1 is SNHLY and CDR2 is FYNNEI in the germline V gene. This CDR3 contains 14 residues. No DNA appears here. This CDR3 is CASREGQDNQPQHF.